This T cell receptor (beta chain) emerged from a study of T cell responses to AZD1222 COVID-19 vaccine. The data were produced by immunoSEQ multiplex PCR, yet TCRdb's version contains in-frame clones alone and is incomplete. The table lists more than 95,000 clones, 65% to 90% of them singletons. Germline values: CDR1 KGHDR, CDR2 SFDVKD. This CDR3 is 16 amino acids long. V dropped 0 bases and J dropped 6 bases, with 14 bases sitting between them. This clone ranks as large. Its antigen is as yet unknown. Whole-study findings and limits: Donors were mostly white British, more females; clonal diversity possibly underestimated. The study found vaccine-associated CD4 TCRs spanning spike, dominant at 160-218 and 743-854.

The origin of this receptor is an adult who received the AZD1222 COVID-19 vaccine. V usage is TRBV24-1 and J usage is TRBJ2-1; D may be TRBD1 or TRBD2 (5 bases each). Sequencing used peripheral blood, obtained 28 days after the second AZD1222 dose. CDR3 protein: CATSDLGEGIGNEQFF. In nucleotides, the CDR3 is TGTGCCACCAGTGATTTGGGTGAGGGGATTGGCAATGAGCAGTTCTTC.